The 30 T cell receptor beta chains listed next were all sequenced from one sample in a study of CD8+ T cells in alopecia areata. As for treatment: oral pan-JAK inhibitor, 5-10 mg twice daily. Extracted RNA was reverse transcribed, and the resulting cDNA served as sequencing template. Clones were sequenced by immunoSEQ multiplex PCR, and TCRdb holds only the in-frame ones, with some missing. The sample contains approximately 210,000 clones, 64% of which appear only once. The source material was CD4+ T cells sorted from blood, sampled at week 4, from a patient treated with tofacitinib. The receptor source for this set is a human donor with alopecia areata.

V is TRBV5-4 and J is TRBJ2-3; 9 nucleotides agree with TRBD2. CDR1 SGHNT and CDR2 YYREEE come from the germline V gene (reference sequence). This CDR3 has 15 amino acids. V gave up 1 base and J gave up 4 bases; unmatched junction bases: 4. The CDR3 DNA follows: TGTGCCAGCAGCTTGACTAGCGGGTATGCAGATACGCAGTATTTT. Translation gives CASSLTSGYADTQYF.

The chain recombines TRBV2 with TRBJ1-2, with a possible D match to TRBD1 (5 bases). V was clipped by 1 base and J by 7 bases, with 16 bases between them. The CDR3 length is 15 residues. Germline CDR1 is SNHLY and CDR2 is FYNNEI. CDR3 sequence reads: CASSEVGREAAGYTF. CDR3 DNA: TGTGCCAGCAGTGAAGTCGGCAGGGAGGCTGCTGGCTACACCTTC.

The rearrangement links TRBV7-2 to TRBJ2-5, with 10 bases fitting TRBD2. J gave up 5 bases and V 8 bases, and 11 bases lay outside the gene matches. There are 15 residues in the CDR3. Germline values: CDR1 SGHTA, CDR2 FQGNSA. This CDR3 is CASAKRGGQGETQYF. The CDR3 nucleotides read TGTGCCAGCGCCAAGCGGGGGGGCCAGGGGGAGACCCAGTACTTC. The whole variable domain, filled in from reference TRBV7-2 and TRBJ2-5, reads GAGVSQSPSNKVTEKGKDVELRCDPISGHTALYWYRQSLGQGLEFLIYFQGNSAPDKSGLPSDRFSAERTGGSVSTLTIQRTQQEDSAVYLCASAKRGGQGETQYFGPGTRLLVL.

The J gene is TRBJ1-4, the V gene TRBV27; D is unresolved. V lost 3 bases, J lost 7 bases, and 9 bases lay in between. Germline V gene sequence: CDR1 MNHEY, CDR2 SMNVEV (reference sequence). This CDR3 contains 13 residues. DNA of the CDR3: TGTGCCAGCAGTTTTACACGAAGTGAAAAACTGTTTTTT. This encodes CASSFTRSEKLFF.

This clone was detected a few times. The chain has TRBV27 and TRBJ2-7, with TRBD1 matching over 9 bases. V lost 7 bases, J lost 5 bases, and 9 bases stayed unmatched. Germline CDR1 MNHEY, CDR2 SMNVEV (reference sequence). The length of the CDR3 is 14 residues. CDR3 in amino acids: CASKVGTGSNEQYF. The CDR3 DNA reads TGTGCCAGCAAAGTGGGGACAGGGTCAAACGAGCAGTACTTC.

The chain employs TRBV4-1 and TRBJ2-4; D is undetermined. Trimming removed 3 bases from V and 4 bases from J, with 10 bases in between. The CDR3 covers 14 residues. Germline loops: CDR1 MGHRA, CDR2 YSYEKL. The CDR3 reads CASSQAYPKNIQYF. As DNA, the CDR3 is TGCGCCAGCAGCCAGGCCTATCCTAAAAACATTCAGTACTTC.

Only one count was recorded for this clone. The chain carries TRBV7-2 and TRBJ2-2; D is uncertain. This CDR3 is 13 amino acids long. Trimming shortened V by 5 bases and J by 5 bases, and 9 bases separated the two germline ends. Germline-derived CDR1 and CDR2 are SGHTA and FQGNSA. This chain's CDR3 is CASSRNPTGELFF. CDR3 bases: TGTGCCAGCAGCCGAAATCCGACCGGGGAGCTGTTTTTT.

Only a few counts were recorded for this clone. CDR3 protein: CASSSMWGSNQPQHF. As DNA, the CDR3 is TGTGCCAGCAGCTCCATGTGGGGTAGCAATCAGCCCCAGCATTTT. The V gene is TRBV7-2, the J gene TRBJ1-5, with D hard to call. The CDR3 consists of 15 residues. The germline V and J ends were trimmed by 4 bases and 0 bases, with 10 bases remaining between them. CDR1 and CDR2 (germline): SGHTA, FQGNSA.

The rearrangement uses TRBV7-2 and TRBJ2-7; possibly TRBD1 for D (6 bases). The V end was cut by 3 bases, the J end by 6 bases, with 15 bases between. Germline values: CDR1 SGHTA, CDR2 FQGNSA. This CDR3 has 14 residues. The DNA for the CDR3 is TGTGCCAGCAGCTTCAAACGTCAGGGGAGCGAGCAGTACTTC. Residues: CASSFKRQGSEQYF.

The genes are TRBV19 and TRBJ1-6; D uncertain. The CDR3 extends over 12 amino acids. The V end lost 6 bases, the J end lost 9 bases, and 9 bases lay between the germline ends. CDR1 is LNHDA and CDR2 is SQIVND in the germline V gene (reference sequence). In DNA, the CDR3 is TGTGCCAGTAGAGCTCAAGCTTCACCCCTCCACTTT. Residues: CASRAQASPLHF.

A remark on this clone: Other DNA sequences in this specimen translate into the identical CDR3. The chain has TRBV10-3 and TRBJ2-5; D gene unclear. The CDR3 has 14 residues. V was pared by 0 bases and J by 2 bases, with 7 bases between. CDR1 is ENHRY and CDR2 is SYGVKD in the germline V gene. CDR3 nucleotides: TGTGCCATCAGTGAGTCGACGGCGCAAGAGACCCAGTACTTC. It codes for CAISESTAQETQYF.

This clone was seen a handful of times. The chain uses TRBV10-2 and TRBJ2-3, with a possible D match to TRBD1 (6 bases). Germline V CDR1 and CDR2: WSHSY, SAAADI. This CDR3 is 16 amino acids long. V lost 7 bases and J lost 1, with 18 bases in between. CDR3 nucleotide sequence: TGCGCCAGCATCAGTTCAGGGGATGGTGGCACAGATACGCAGTATTTT. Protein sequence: CASISSGDGGTDTQYF.

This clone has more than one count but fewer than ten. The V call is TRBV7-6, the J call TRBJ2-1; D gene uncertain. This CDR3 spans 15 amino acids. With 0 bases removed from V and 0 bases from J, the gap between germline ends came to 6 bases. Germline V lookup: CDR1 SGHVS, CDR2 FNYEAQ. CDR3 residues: CASSLATSSYNEQFF. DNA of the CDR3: TGTGCCAGCAGCTTAGCTACCAGCTCCTACAATGAGCAGTTCTTC.

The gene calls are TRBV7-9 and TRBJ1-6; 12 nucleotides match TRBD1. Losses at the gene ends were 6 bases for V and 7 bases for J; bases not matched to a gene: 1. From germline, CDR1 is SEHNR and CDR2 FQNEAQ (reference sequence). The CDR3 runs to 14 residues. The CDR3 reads CASRGQGANSPLHF. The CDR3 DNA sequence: TGTGCCAGCAGGGGACAGGGGGCGAATTCACCCCTCCACTTT.

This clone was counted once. CDR3 residues: CAWSVQTGHTGELFF. CDR3 coding DNA: TGTGCCTGGAGTGTACAAACGGGACACACCGGGGAGCTGTTTTTT. The chain carries TRBV30 and TRBJ2-2, with D perhaps TRBD1 or TRBD2 (5 bases each). This CDR3 has 15 amino acids. From germline, CDR1 is GTSNPN and CDR2 SVGIG (reference sequence). V gave up 0 bases and J gave up 3 bases, with 11 bases separating them.

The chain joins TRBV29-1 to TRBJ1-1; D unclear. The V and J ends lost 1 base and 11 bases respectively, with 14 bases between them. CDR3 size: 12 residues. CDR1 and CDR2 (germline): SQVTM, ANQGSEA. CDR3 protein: CSVEVAGPRAFF. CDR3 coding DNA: TGCAGCGTTGAAGTGGCAGGCCCTAGGGCTTTCTTT.

CDR3 in amino acids: CASSQGQGMGEQFF. The CDR3 DNA reads TGCGCCAGCAGCCAGGGACAGGGGATGGGTGAGCAGTTCTTC. This chain links TRBV5-1 with TRBJ2-1; 10 bases map to TRBD1. CDR1 and CDR2 from the germline V gene are SGHRS and YFSETQ. CDR3 length: 14 amino acids. V was pared by 4 bases and J by 9 bases, with 7 bases of the junction left unmatched.

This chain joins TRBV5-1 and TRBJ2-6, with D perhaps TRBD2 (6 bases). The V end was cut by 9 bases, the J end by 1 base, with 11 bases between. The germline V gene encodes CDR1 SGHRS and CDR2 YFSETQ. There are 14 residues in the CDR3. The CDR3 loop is CATAEGSGANVLTF. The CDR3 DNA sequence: TGCGCCACTGCGGAGGGGTCTGGGGCCAACGTCCTGACTTTC. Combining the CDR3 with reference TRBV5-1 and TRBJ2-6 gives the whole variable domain KAGVTQTPRYLIKTRGQQVTLSCSPISGHRSVSWYQQTPGQGLQFLFEYFSETQRNKGNFPGRFSGRQFSNSRSEMNVSTLELGDSALYLCATAEGSGANVLTFGAGSRLTVL.

CDR3 DNA: TGCGCCAGCGGCGAGGCGGGAACTTCGGCCTACGAGCAGTACTTC. It translates to CASGEAGTSAYEQYF. The chain is built from TRBV5-1 and TRBJ2-7, with a weak D call TRBD2 (6 bases). V gave up 7 bases and J gave up 2 bases, with 19 bases separating them. Germline CDR1 reads SGHRS; CDR2 reads YFSETQ. The CDR3 extends over 15 amino acids.

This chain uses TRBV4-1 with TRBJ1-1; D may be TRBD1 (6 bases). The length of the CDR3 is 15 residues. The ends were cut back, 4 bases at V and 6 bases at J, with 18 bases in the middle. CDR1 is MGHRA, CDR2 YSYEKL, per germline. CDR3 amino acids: CASSPQWQGLPEAFF. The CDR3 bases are TGCGCCAGCAGCCCACAATGGCAGGGGTTACCTGAAGCTTTCTTT.

CDR3 residues: CSVGIVTGELFF. The CDR3 DNA reads TGCAGCGTGGGGATAGTCACCGGGGAGCTGTTTTTT. The chain recombines TRBV29-1 with TRBJ2-2; D uncertain. The germline V and J ends were trimmed by 6 bases and 4 bases, with 9 bases remaining between them. The CDR3 length is 12 residues. Looked up from germline, CDR1 is SQVTM and CDR2 is ANQGSEA.

The CDR3 nucleotides read TGTGCCAGCAGCGCCCAACTAGCGGGGGGCCACAATGAGCAGTTCTTC. As protein: CASSAQLAGGHNEQFF. The chain combines TRBV7-2 with TRBJ2-1; 12 nucleotides match TRBD2. V was clipped by 5 bases and J by 5 bases; unmatched bases: 7. CDR3 length: 16 amino acids. Germline-derived CDR1 and CDR2 are SGHTA and FQGNSA.

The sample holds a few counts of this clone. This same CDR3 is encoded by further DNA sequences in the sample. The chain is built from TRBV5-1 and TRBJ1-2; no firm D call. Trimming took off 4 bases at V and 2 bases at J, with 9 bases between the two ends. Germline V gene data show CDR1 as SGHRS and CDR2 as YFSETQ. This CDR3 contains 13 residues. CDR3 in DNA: TGCGCCAGCAGCCTCGGGTCCAACTATGGCTACACCTTC. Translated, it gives CASSLGSNYGYTF.

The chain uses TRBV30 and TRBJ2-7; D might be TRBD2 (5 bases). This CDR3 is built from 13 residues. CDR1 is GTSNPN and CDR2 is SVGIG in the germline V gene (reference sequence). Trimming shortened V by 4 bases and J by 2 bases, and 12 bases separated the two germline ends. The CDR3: CAWKTALAYEQYF. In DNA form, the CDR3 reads TGTGCCTGGAAAACGGCACTAGCCTACGAGCAGTACTTC.

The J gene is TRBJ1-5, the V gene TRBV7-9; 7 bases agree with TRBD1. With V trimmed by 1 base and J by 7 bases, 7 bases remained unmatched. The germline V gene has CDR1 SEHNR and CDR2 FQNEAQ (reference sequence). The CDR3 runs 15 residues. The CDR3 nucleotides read TGTGCCAGCAGCTTAGGGCTGGCAGGGGGACAGCCCCAGCATTTT. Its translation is CASSLGLAGGQPQHF.

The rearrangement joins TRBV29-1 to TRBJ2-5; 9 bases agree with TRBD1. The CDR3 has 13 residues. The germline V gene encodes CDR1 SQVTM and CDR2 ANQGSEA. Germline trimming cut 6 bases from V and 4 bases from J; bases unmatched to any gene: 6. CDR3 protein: CSVLQGATETQYF. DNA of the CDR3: TGCAGCGTCCTACAGGGGGCCACAGAGACCCAGTACTTC.

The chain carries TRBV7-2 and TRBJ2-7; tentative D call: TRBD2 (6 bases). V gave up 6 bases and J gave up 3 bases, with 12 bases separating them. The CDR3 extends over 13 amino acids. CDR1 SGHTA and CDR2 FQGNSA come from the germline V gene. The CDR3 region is CASSSMEGYEQYF. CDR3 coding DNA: TGTGCCAGCAGTTCTATGGAGGGCTACGAGCAGTACTTC.

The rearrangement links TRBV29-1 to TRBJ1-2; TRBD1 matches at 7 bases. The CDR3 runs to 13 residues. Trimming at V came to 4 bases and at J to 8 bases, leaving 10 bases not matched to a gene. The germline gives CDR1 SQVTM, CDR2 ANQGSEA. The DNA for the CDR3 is TGCAGCGTTGCCCTCAACAGGGGAGAAGGCTACACCTTC. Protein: CSVALNRGEGYTF.

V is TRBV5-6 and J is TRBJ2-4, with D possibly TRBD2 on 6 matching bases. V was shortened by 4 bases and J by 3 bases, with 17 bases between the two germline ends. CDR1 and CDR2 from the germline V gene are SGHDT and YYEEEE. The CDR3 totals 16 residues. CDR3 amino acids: CASSRLEGIGKNIQYF. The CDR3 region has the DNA TGTGCCAGCAGCCGTCTGGAGGGGATAGGCAAAAACATTCAGTACTTC.

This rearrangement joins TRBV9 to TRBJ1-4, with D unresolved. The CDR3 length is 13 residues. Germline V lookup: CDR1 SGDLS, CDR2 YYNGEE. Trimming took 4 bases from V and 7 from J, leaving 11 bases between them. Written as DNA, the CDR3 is TGTGCCAGCAGCCCAAGAGACGGTGAAAAACTGTTTTTT. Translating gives CASSPRDGEKLFF.